This TCR beta chain appears in the sequencing data of a study of blood T cell repertoires in COVID-19. Looking at the study overall: Sites across the United States, Italy and Spain contributed samples from acute and convalescent COVID-19. T cells, B-cell-depleted T cells, or PBMCs supplied cDNA or gDNA.

In the original processing: Amplification of reference gene primers provided the estimated nucleated cell counts. Profiling relied on immunoSEQ multiplex PCR, and the TCRdb table lists in-frame clones only, not all of them. V and J calls and clone size follow that table, whereas D and trimming were derived from the DNA. This table holds about 200,000 clones, around 84% found once. A remark on this clone: This sample also contains other DNA sequences that code for the same CDR3.

This CDR3 region has 13 residues. Germline lookup yields CDR1 MNHEY and CDR2 SVGAGI. V gave up 3 bases and J gave up 3 bases, with 9 bases separating them. The sequence was collected from a woman of 80 years or more with acute or convalescent COVID-19. J is TRBJ2-7 and V is TRBV6-5; unclear D gene. Sequencing was carried out using peripheral blood. The CDR3 region has the DNA TGTGCCAGCAGTTATGGCTTATACTACGAGCAGTACTTC. It is translated as CASSYGLYYEQYF.